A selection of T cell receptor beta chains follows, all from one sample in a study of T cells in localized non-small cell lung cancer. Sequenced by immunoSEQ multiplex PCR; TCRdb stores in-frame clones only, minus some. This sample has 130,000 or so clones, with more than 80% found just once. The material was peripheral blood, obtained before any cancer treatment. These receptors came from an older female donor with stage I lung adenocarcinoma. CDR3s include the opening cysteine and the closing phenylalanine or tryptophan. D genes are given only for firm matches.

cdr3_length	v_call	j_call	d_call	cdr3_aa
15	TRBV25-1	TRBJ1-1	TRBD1	CASRPYRGGNTEAFF
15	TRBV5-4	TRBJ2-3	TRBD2	CASSLALAGIDTQYF
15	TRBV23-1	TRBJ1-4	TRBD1	CASAYLTGSTEKLFF
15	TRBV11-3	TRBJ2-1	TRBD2	CASSHLAGGGSEQFF
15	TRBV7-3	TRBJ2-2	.	CASSLKGAGTGELFF
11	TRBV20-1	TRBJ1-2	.	CSARLWDGYTF
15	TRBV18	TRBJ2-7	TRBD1	CASSPETGVFYEQYF
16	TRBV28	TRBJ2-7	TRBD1	CASSYRRDRGRHEQYF
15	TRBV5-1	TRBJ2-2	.	CASSLQTGKTGELFF
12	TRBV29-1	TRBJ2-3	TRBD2	CSVGGGGPAQYF
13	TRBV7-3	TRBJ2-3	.	CASSSGTPDTQYF
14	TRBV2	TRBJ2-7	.	CASSDWTASYEQYF
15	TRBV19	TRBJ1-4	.	CASSVAPGYNEKLFF
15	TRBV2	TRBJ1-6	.	CASREEAGANSPLHF
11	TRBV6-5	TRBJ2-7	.	CASSYAVEQYF
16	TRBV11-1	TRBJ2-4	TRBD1	CASSIRQGVGVNIQYF
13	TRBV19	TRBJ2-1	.	CASGRGNDNEQFF
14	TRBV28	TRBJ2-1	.	CASSLGPGWDEQFF
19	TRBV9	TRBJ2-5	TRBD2	CASSVATSGLAGSQETQYF
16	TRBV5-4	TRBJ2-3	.	CASSLLAGYSTDTQYF
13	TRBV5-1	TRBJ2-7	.	CASSLGAGYEQYF
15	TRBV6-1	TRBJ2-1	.	CASSPVGSPYNEQFF